The 15 T cell receptor beta chains below all came from one sample that was sequenced in a study of graft-versus-host responses after intestinal transplantation (dated by TCRdb to the early 2020s). No antigens are known for them. The method behind the library was the immunoSEQ multiplex PCR assay. TCRdb stores this immuneACCESS table with in-frame sequences only. Part of the clones is absent; in the studies checked, under half of the shortfall reflects unresolved V genes, and no reason is known for the rest. The sample records 75,000 to 90,000 clones, 85% to 90% of which are singletons. Of the sample, around 0.35% falls within the top ten clones. The time point label for this specimen denotes: cells obtained before transplantation from donor or recipient. Material: unstimulated CD4+ T cells sorted from spleen or lymph node cells, obtained before intestinal transplant. Source of these receptors: a human donor who received an intestinal transplant.

The chain has TRBV5-6 and TRBJ1-1; 7 bases match TRBD1. Germline V gene data show CDR1 as SGHDT and CDR2 as YYEEEE. CDR3 length: 14 amino acids. The ends lost 2 bases at V and 7 bases at J; junction bases unmatched: 8. The CDR3 loop reads CASSLRQGGSEAFF. The DNA of the CDR3 is TGTGCCAGCAGCTTACGCCAGGGGGGTAGTGAAGCTTTCTTT.

The V gene is TRBV6-7, the J gene TRBJ2-3; 8 bases fit TRBD2. TRBV6-7 is an open reading frame whose function is uncertain. V lost 0 bases to trimming and J lost 1 base; unmatched junction nucleotides: 6. CDR3 length: 17 amino acids. CDR3 coding DNA: TGTGCCAGCAGTTACTCGCCGGCGGGAGGCGGCACAGATACGCAGTATTTT. Translating it yields CASSYSPAGGGTDTQYF.

DNA of the CDR3: TGCGCCAGCAGCTTGAAAGGAAGCGGGGGGGAGACCCAGTACTTC. It encodes CASSLKGSGGETQYF. The gene calls are TRBV5-1 and TRBJ2-5, with 9 bases that match TRBD2. This CDR3 comprises 15 residues. V lost 1 base and J lost 5; bases outside the gene matches: 6. CDR1 and CDR2 from the germline V gene are SGHRS and YFSETQ.

The V gene is TRBV18, the J gene TRBJ2-1; D ambiguous. The length of the CDR3 is 11 residues. Germline CDR1 reads KGHSH; CDR2 reads LQKENI. Trimming removed 2 bases from V and 9 bases from J, with 5 bases in between. CDR3 in amino acids: CASSPNSEQFF. The CDR3, as DNA: TGTGCCAGCTCACCAAATAGTGAGCAGTTCTTC.

This chain links TRBV29-1 with TRBJ2-2; TRBD2 aligns across 12 bases. V dropped 4 bases and J dropped 4; count of bases not matched to a gene: 10. The CDR3 loop spans 17 amino acids. CDR1 SQVTM and CDR2 ANQGSEA come from the germline V gene. This CDR3 is CSVGSSGGARVTGELFF. The CDR3 coding sequence is TGCAGCGTTGGTTCTAGCGGGGGGGCCCGGGTCACCGGGGAGCTGTTTTTT.

The chain carries TRBV5-1 and TRBJ1-1, with D uncertain. The germline V and J ends were trimmed by 0 bases and 4 bases, with 13 bases remaining between them. This CDR3 region has 15 residues. Germline V lookup: CDR1 SGHRS, CDR2 YFSETQ. CDR3 amino acids: CASSLESLAGTEAFF. In DNA form, the CDR3 reads TGCGCCAGCAGCTTGGAATCCCTCGCGGGCACTGAAGCTTTCTTT.

The V call is TRBV6-1, the J call TRBJ1-2; D not certain. The V gene lost 0 bases and the J gene lost 8 bases, with 10 bases spanning the gap. The CDR3 is made up of 13 amino acids. In germline, CDR1 is MNHNS, CDR2 SASEGT. CDR3 sequence reads: CASSEAGVLGYTF. The CDR3 nucleotides read TGTGCCAGCAGTGAAGCTGGAGTATTAGGCTACACCTTC.

This chain joins TRBV6-5 and TRBJ1-2, with 10 bases matching TRBD1. This CDR3 contains 15 residues. The V gene end was trimmed by 5 bases and the J gene end by 7 bases; junction bases not matched to a gene: 10. CDR1 and CDR2 from the germline V gene are MNHEY and SVGAGI. Written as DNA, the CDR3 is TGTGCCAGCAGTCTCACCGGGACAGGGGTGATTGGCTACACCTTC. It is translated as CASSLTGTGVIGYTF.

The chain employs TRBV28 and TRBJ1-1, with D uncertain. The CDR3 covers 12 residues. V shed 2 bases and J shed 5 bases, with 6 bases lying between them. The V gene's germline CDR1 is MDHEN and CDR2 SYDVKM. The CDR3 sequence: CASSLPGTEAFF. The CDR3 DNA sequence: TGTGCCAGCAGTTTACCGGGGACTGAAGCTTTCTTT.

This clone was seen more than once but under ten times. V usage is TRBV9 and J usage is TRBJ2-3, with 11 bases that match TRBD2. The CDR3 spans 17 residues. V was clipped by 0 bases and J by 4 bases; unmatched bases: 7. Looked up from germline, CDR1 is SGDLS and CDR2 is YYNGEE. CDR3 in amino acids: CASSVDLAGGGPDTQYF. The CDR3 nucleotides are TGTGCCAGCAGCGTAGACCTAGCGGGAGGAGGCCCAGATACGCAGTATTTT.

V is TRBV6-1 and J is TRBJ2-1, with TRBD2 as a possible D gene (5 bases). CDR1 is MNHNS and CDR2 is SASEGT in the germline V gene. CDR3 length: 17 residues. V was trimmed by 2 bases and J by 12 bases, leaving 26 bases between them. The CDR3 DNA is TGTGCCAGCAGTGAATCTTTGGAGGTCGTCGGCAGATACGTGCAGTTCTTC. Translating it yields CASSESLEVVGRYVQFF.

The chain couples TRBV4-2 to TRBJ2-3; 11 positions match TRBD1. The CDR3 has 14 amino acids. Trimming removed 7 bases from V and 6 bases from J; junction bases left unmatched: 6. Germline CDR1 reads LGHNA; CDR2 reads YNFKEQ. CDR3: CASNPGQGVDTQYF. The CDR3 nucleotides are TGTGCCAGCAACCCGGGACAGGGGGTTGATACGCAGTATTTT.

The chain couples TRBV6-5 to TRBJ2-3; perhaps TRBD2 as D (6 bases). CDR1 is MNHEY and CDR2 is SVGAGI in the germline V gene. This CDR3 contains 14 residues. V lost 6 bases and J 0 bases, leaving 10 bases between the germline ends. CDR3: CASSLGTSTDTQYF. The CDR3 DNA is TGTGCCAGCAGCCTTGGGACTAGCACAGATACGCAGTATTTT.

The rearrangement joins TRBV2 to TRBJ1-1; 8 bases are a match to TRBD1. With 7 bases clipped from V and 1 base from J, the junction kept 2 bases outside the gene matches. Germline V CDR1 and CDR2: SNHLY, FYNNEI. The CDR3 runs 13 residues. The CDR3 DNA is TGTGCCAGCATTGACAGGGGGAACACTGAAGCTTTCTTT. Translation: CASIDRGNTEAFF.

This chain connects TRBV6-5 to TRBJ2-3, with D unclear. Germline lookup yields CDR1 MNHEY and CDR2 SVGAGI. The CDR3 spans 13 residues. Trimming stripped 7 bases from V and 1 base from J, with 9 bases between. CDR3 sequence reads: CASTPPGTDTQYF. The CDR3 DNA sequence: TGTGCCAGCACCCCCCCCGGCACAGATACGCAGTATTTT.